Sequencing of this TCR beta chain was carried out in a study of T cell responses to AZD1222 COVID-19 vaccine. Findings of the study overall: Targets within unmutated variant regions were reportedly found for nearly half of spike-specific TCRs. Increases in Spike-specific TCR breadth and depth were seen after two AZD1222 doses.

Using immunoSEQ multiplex PCR, the repertoire was profiled, and TCRdb retains in-frame clones only, with some absent. The table has over 100,000 clones, roughly nine tenths seen once. A note on this clone: Its antigen is as yet unknown.

The ends lost 5 bases at V and 9 bases at J; junction bases unmatched: 6. Per germline, CDR1 SNHLY and CDR2 FYNNEI. The CDR3 spans 14 residues. The chain combines TRBV2 with TRBJ2-7, with 14 positions matching TRBD2. The sequence was collected from an adult in good health. Here the sequenced sample was peripheral blood, taken on day 0 of AZD1222 vaccination. CDR3 loop: CASSPGLAGAGQYF. The CDR3 coding sequence is TGTGCCAGCAGTCCGGGACTAGCGGGGGCCGGGCAGTACTTC.